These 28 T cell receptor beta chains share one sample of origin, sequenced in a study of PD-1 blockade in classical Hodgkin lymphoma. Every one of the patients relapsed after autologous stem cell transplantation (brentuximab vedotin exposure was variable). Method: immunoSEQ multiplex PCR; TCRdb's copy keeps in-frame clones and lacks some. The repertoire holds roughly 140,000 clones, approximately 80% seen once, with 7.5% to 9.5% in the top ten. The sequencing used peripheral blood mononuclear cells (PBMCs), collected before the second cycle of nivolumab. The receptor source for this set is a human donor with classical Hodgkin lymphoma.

For the CDR3, the DNA is TGTGCCAGCAGCGTAGATTCGGGGTGGAGAACTACCGGAGGGAAGAGGGACGAGCAGTACTTC. Its translation: CASSVDSGWRTTGGKRDEQYF. The V gene is TRBV9, the J gene TRBJ2-5; possibly TRBD2 for D (6 bases). Matching the DNA end better, TRBJ2-7 makes the J call doubtful. This CDR3 has 21 residues. The germline V gene encodes CDR1 SGDLS and CDR2 YYNGEE.

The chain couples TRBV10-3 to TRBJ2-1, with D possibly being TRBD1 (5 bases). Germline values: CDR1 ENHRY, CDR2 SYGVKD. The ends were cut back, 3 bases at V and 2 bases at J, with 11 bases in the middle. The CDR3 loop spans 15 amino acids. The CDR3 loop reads CAISELQGTYNEQFF. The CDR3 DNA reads TGTGCCATCAGTGAACTGCAGGGAACCTACAATGAGCAGTTCTTC.

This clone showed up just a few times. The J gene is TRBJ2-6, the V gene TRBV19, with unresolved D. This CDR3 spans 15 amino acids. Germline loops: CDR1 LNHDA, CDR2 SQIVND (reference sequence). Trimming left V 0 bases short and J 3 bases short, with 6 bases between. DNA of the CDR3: TGTGCCAGTAGTATAGACGAGGTTGGGGCCAACGTCCTGACTTTC. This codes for CASSIDEVGANVLTF. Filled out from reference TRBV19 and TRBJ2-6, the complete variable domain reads DGGITQSPKYLFRKEGQNVTLSCEQNLNHDAMYWYRQDPGQGLRLIYYSQIVNDFQKGDIAEGYSVSREKKESFPLTVTSAQKNPTAFYLCASSIDEVGANVLTFGAGSRLTVL.

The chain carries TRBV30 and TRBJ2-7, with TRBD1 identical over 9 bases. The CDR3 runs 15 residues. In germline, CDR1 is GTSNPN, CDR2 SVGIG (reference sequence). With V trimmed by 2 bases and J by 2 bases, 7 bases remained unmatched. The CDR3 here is CAWSRPGQGTYEQYF. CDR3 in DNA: TGTGCCTGGAGTAGACCGGGACAGGGCACCTACGAGCAGTACTTC.

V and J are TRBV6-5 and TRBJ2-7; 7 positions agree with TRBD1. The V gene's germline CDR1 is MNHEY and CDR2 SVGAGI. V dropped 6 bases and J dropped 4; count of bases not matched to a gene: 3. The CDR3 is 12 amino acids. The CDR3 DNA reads TGTGCCAGCAGACAGGGGTGGTACGAGCAGTACTTC. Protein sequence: CASRQGWYEQYF.

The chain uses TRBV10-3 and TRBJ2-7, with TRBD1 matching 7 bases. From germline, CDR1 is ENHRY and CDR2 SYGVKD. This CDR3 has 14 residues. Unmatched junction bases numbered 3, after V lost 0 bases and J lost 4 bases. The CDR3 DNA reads TGTGCCATCAGTGAGTCCGGGACAGTTTACGAGCAGTACTTC. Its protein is CAISESGTVYEQYF.

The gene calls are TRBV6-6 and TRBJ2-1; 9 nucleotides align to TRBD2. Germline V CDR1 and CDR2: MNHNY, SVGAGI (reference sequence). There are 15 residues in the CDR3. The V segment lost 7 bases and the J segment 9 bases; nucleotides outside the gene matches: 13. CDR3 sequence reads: CASNLLGGGAVEQFF. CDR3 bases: TGTGCCAGCAACCTACTGGGCGGGGGGGCTGTTGAGCAGTTCTTC.

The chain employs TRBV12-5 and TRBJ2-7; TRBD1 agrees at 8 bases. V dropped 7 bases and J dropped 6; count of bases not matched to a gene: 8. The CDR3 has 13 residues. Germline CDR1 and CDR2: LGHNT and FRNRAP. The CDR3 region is CASVPTDRVEQYF. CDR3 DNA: TGTGCTAGTGTTCCGACGGACAGGGTCGAGCAGTACTTC.

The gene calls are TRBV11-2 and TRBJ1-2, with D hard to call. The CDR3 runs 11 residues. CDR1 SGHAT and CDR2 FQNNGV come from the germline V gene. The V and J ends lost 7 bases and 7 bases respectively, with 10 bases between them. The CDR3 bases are TGTGCCAGCACCCCGGGTACTGGCTACACCTTC. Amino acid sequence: CASTPGTGYTF.

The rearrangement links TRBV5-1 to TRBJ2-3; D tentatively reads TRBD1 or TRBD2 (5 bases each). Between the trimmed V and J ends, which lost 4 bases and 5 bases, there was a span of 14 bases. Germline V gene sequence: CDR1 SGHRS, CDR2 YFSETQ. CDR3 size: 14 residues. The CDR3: CASSPGSRGDTQYF. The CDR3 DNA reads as TGCGCCAGCAGCCCAGGGTCCCGGGGAGATACGCAGTATTTT.

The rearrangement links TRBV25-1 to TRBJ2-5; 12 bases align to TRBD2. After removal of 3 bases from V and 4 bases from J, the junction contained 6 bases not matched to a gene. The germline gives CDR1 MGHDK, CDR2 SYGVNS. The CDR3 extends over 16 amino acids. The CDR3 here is CASSDTSGRRLETQYF. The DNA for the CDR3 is TGTGCCAGCAGTGATACTAGCGGGAGGAGGTTAGAGACCCAGTACTTC.

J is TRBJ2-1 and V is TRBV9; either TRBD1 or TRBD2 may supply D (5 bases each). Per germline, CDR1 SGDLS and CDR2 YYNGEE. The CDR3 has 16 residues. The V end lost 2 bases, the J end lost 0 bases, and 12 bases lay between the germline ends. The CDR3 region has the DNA TGTGCCAGCAGCGTTATAGGGACGCACTCCTACAATGAGCAGTTCTTC. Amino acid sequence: CASSVIGTHSYNEQFF.

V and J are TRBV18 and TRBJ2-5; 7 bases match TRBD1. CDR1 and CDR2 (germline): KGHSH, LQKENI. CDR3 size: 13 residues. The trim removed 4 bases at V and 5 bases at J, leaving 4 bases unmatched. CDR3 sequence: CASSQQGVETQYF. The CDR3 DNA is TGTGCCAGCTCACAGCAGGGGGTGGAGACCCAGTACTTC.

The CDR3 spells CASSLALSGYEQYF. CDR3 bases: TGCGCCAGCAGCTTGGCCCTCAGCGGGTACGAGCAGTACTTC. The chain joins TRBV5-1 to TRBJ2-7, with D tentatively TRBD2 (6 bases). The CDR3 length is 14 residues. Trimming left V 0 bases short and J 4 bases short, with 11 bases between. Germline V gene data show CDR1 as SGHRS and CDR2 as YFSETQ.

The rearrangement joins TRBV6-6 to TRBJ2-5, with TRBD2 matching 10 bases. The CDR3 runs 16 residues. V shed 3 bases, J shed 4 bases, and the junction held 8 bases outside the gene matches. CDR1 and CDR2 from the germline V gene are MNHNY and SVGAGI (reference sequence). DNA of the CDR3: TGTGCCAGCAGTTATCCTAGCGGGAGCGCAGTAGAGACCCAGTACTTC. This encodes CASSYPSGSAVETQYF.

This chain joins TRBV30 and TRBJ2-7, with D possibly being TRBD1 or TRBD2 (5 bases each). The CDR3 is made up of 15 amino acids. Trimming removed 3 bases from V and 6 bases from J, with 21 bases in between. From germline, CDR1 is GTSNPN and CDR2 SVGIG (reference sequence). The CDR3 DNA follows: TGTGCCTGGAGAAAAAGGGGTCCCGGCGGGCTCGAGCAGTACTTC. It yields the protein CAWRKRGPGGLEQYF. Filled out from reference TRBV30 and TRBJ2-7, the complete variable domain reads SQTIHQWPATLVQPVGSPLSLECTVEGTSNPNLYWYRQAAGRGLQLLFYSVGIGQISSEVPQNLSASRPQDRQFILSSKKLLLSDSGFYLCAWRKRGPGGLEQYFGPGTRLTVT.

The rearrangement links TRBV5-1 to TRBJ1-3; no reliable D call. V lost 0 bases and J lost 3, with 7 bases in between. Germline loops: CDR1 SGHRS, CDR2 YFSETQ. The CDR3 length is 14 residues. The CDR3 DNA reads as TGCGCCAGCAGCTTGGGACTCATTGGAAACACCATATATTTT. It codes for CASSLGLIGNTIYF. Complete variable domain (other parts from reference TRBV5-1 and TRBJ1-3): KAGVTQTPRYLIKTRGQQVTLSCSPISGHRSVSWYQQTPGQGLQFLFEYFSETQRNKGNFPGRFSGRQFSNSRSEMNVSTLELGDSALYLCASSLGLIGNTIYFGEGSWLTVV.

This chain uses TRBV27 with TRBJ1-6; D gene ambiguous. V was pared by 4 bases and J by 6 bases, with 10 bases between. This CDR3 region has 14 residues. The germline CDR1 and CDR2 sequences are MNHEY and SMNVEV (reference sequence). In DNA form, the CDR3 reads TGTGCCAGCAGTTCGACACGGGCTAATTCACCCCTCCACTTT. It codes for CASSSTRANSPLHF.

CDR3 region: CASSPGQSYYGYTF. The CDR3 nucleotides read TGTGCCAGCAGTCCGGGACAGTCTTACTATGGCTACACCTTC. The chain carries TRBV27 and TRBJ1-2, with 7 bases that match TRBD1. Germline CDR1 MNHEY, CDR2 SMNVEV (reference sequence). Trimming cost V 5 bases and J 3 bases; bases outside gene matches: 6. This CDR3 is built from 14 residues.

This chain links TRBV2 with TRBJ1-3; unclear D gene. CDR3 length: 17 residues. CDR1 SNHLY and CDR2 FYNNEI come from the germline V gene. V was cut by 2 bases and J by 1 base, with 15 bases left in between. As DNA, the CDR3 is TGTGCCAGCAGTGAATCGGGTGCGGGAACATCTGGAAACACCATATATTTT. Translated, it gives CASSESGAGTSGNTIYF.

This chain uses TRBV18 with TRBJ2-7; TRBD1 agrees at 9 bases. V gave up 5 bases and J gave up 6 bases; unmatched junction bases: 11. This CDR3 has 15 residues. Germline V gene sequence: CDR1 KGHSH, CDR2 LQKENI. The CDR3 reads CASSSHRDRAAEQYF. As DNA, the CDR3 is TGTGCCAGCTCAAGCCACCGGGACAGGGCGGCCGAGCAGTACTTC. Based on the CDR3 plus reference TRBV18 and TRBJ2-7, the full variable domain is NAGVMQNPRHLVRRRGQEARLRCSPMKGHSHVYWYRQLPEEGLKFMVYLQKENIIDESGMPKERFSAEFPKEGPSILRIQQVVRGDSAAYFCASSSHRDRAAEQYFGPGTRLTVT.

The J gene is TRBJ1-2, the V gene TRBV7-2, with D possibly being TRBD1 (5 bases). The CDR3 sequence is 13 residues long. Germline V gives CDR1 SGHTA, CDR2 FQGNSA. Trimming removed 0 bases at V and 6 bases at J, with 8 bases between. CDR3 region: CASSLAGADGYTF. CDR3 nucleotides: TGTGCCAGCAGCTTAGCAGGGGCTGATGGCTACACCTTC.

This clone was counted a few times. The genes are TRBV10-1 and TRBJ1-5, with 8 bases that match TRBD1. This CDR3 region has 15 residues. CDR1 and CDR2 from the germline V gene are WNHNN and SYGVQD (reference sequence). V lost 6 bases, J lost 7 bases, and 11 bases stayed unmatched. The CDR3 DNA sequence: TGCGCCAGCAGGCACGCCAGGGGGCGATGGCAGCCCCAGCATTTT. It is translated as CASRHARGRWQPQHF.

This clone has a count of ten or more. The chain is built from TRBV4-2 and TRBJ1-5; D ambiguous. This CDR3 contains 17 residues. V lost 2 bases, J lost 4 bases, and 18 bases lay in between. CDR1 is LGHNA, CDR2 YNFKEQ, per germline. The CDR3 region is CASSQKKTVTGNQPQHF. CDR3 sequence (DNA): TGTGCCAGCAGCCAAAAAAAGACCGTAACCGGTAATCAGCCCCAGCATTTT.

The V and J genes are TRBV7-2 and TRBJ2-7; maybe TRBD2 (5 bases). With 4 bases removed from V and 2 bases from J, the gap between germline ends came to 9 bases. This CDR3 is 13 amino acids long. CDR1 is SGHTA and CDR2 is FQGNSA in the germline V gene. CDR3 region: CASSSAGAYEQYF. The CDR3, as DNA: TGTGCCAGCAGCTCGGCCGGGGCCTACGAGCAGTACTTC.

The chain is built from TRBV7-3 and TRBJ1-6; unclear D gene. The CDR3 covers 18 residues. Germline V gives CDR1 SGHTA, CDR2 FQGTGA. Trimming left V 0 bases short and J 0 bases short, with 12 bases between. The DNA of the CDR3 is TGTGCCAGCAGCTTAACCGGCCTGGGGAGCTCCTATAATTCACCCCTCCACTTT. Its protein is CASSLTGLGSSYNSPLHF.

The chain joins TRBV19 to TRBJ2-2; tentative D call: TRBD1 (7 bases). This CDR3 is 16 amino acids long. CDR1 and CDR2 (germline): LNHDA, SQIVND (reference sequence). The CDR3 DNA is TGTGCTACCAGTAAAGGCGGGACAGCCAACACCGGGGAGCTGTTTTTT. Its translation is CATSKGGTANTGELFF.

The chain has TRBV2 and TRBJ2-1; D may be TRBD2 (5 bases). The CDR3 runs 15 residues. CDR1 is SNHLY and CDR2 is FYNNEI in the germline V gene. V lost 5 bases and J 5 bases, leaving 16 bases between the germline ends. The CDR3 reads CASSYSGVPDNEQFF. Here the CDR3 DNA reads TGTGCCAGCAGTTACTCCGGGGTGCCTGACAATGAGCAGTTCTTC. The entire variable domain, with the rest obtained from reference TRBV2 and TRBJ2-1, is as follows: EPEVTQTPSHQVTQMGQEVILRCVPISNHLYFYWYRQILGQKVEFLVSFYNNEISEKSEIFDDQFSVERPDGSNFTLKIRSTKLEDSAMYFCASSYSGVPDNEQFFGPGTRLTVL.